The 22 T cell receptor beta chains reported below all come from one sample, sequenced in a study of blood T cell repertoires in COVID-19. Clones were read by immunoSEQ multiplex PCR, and TCRdb kept only the in-frame ones, dropping some. Among about 170,000 clones listed, 83% were seen once. The sample consisted of peripheral blood. These receptors were taken from a woman in her seventies who had recovered from COVID-19.

The chain has TRBV9 and TRBJ2-5, with 9 bases matching TRBD1. The CDR3 is 15 amino acids. CDR1 is SGDLS, CDR2 YYNGEE, per germline. The V gene end was trimmed by 4 bases and the J gene end by 2 bases; junction bases not matched to a gene: 6. CDR3 DNA: TGTGCCAGCAGCCCCCAACAGGGGGCTCAAGAGACCCAGTACTTC. Protein: CASSPQQGAQETQYF.

The J gene is TRBJ2-3, the V gene TRBV6-6, with D hard to call. The length of the CDR3 is 12 residues. V lost 5 bases and J 5 bases, leaving 8 bases between the germline ends. Per the germline V gene, CDR1 is MNHNY and CDR2 is SVGAGI (reference sequence). CDR3 coding DNA: TGTGCCAGCAGTGGTTCGGGAGATACGCAGTATTTT. Its translation is CASSGSGDTQYF.

V usage is TRBV30 and J usage is TRBJ2-7; D uncertain. Trimming took 5 bases from V and 5 from J, leaving 13 bases between them. The CDR3 extends over 12 amino acids. CDR1 is GTSNPN, CDR2 SVGIG, per germline (reference sequence). CDR3 nucleotides: TGTGCCTGGGGAGCAGGATGGGACGAGCAGTACTTC. Its protein product is CAWGAGWDEQYF.

This rearrangement joins TRBV2 to TRBJ1-2, with D possibly TRBD1 on 5 matching bases. Germline V gene lookup returns CDR1 SNHLY and CDR2 FYNNEI. The CDR3 consists of 14 residues. Trimming shortened V by 6 bases and J by 8 bases, and 19 bases separated the two germline ends. As DNA, the CDR3 is TGTGCCAGCAGGACCGGAGGGGAGGTAGGCGGCTACACCTTC. Its translation: CASRTGGEVGGYTF. The full variable domain, rest sourced from reference TRBV2 and TRBJ1-2, is EPEVTQTPSHQVTQMGQEVILRCVPISNHLYFYWYRQILGQKVEFLVSFYNNEISEKSEIFDDQFSVERPDGSNFTLKIRSTKLEDSAMYFCASRTGGEVGGYTFGSGTRLTVV.

The chain's CDR3 is CASSQDSRGVYGYTF. CDR3 coding DNA: TGCGCCAGCAGCCAAGACTCCCGGGGGGTCTATGGCTACACCTTC. The chain is built from TRBV4-1 and TRBJ1-2; tentative D call: TRBD1 (5 bases). V was shortened by 0 bases and J by 4 bases, with 12 bases between the two germline ends. This CDR3 has 15 residues. CDR1 and CDR2 from the germline V gene are MGHRA and YSYEKL.

This chain uses TRBV5-1 with TRBJ2-1, with 12 positions matching TRBD2. Germline V lookup: CDR1 SGHRS, CDR2 YFSETQ. V shed 7 bases and J 5 bases; nucleotides not matched to a gene: 13. CDR3 length: 17 residues. CDR3 coding DNA: TGCGCCAGCGGCCGACTAGCGGGGGCCTCACGGGACAATGAGCAGTTCTTC. Protein product: CASGRLAGASRDNEQFF. Looking up the rest from reference TRBV5-1 and TRBJ2-1 gives the full variable domain: KAGVTQTPRYLIKTRGQQVTLSCSPISGHRSVSWYQQTPGQGLQFLFEYFSETQRNKGNFPGRFSGRQFSNSRSEMNVSTLELGDSALYLCASGRLAGASRDNEQFFGPGTRLTVL.

With regard to this clone: This clone may be a read error of a much larger clone one base away. V is TRBV5-1 and J is TRBJ1-2; TRBD1 agrees at 8 bases. The CDR3 runs to 14 residues. Germline V gene lookup returns CDR1 SGHRS and CDR2 YFSETQ. The V and J ends lost 3 bases and 1 base, in that order; junction bases with no gene match: 2. The CDR3 bases are TGCGCCAGCAGCTCCGGACAGGGTAACTATGGCTACACCTTC. It specifies CASSSGQGNYGYTF. Drawing the rest from reference TRBV5-1 and TRBJ1-2, the complete variable domain is KAGVTQTPRYLIKTRGQQVTLSCSPISGHRSVSWYQQTPGQGLQFLFEYFSETQRNKGNFPGRFSGRQFSNSRSEMNVSTLELGDSALYLCASSSGQGNYGYTFGSGTRLTVV.

Comment on this clone: Other DNA sequences in this specimen translate into the identical CDR3. The CDR3 DNA is TGTGCCAGCAGTCTCGGACAGGGGTACCGGCAGCCCCAGCATTTT. Translated, it gives CASSLGQGYRQPQHF. The chain uses TRBV28 and TRBJ1-5; 9 bases agree with TRBD1. The CDR3 is 15 residues long. V dropped 5 bases and J dropped 7; count of bases not matched to a gene: 9. The germline V gene encodes CDR1 MDHEN and CDR2 SYDVKM.

The V and J genes are TRBV5-5 and TRBJ1-5, with D unresolved. Deletions cut 0 bases from V and 0 bases from J, with 13 bases between. Germline CDR1 reads SGHKS; CDR2 reads YYEKEE (reference sequence). The CDR3 sequence is 17 residues long. Here the CDR3 reads CASSLGEGKPSNQPQHF. The CDR3 DNA reads as TGTGCCAGCAGCTTGGGAGAGGGAAAACCTAGCAATCAGCCCCAGCATTTT.

CDR3 nucleotide sequence: TGCGCCAGCAGCCCTCGGACTAGCGGGAGCACAGATACGCAGTATTTT. It translates to CASSPRTSGSTDTQYF. The J gene is TRBJ2-3, the V gene TRBV5-1; TRBD2 matches 11 bases. The V gene end was trimmed by 4 bases and the J gene end by 0 bases; junction bases not matched to a gene: 4. The germline V gene has CDR1 SGHRS and CDR2 YFSETQ. The CDR3 totals 16 residues. Filled out from reference TRBV5-1 and TRBJ2-3, the complete variable domain reads KAGVTQTPRYLIKTRGQQVTLSCSPISGHRSVSWYQQTPGQGLQFLFEYFSETQRNKGNFPGRFSGRQFSNSRSEMNVSTLELGDSALYLCASSPRTSGSTDTQYFGPGTRLTVL.

The chain couples TRBV28 to TRBJ1-1; D is perhaps TRBD1 (6 bases). This CDR3 comprises 15 residues. In germline, CDR1 is MDHEN, CDR2 SYDVKM. Trimming removed 5 bases at V and 4 bases at J, with 17 bases between. In DNA, the CDR3 is TGTGCCAGCAGTCTGGGGGGGGCGGGGGGCACTGAAGCTTTCTTT. Translation: CASSLGGAGGTEAFF. Full variable domain (missing parts from reference TRBV28 and TRBJ1-1): DVKVTQSSRYLVKRTGEKVFLECVQDMDHENMFWYRQDPGLGLRLIYFSYDVKMKEKGDIPEGYSVSREKKERFSLILESASTNQTSMYLCASSLGGAGGTEAFFGQGTRLTVV.

V and J are TRBV4-2 and TRBJ2-7; the match to TRBD2 covers 9 bases. This CDR3 is 15 amino acids long. Trimming removed 1 base from V and 4 bases from J; junction bases left unmatched: 5. From germline, CDR1 is LGHNA and CDR2 YNFKEQ. In DNA form, the CDR3 reads TGTGCCAGCAGCCAAGGGCGGGAGGGTTATTACGAGCAGTACTTC. This gives the protein CASSQGREGYYEQYF.

The rearrangement joins TRBV20-1 to TRBJ1-1, with no clear D. Germline V gene sequence: CDR1 DFQATT, CDR2 SNEGSKA (reference sequence). The CDR3 extends over 11 amino acids. V was clipped by 6 bases and J by 5 bases, with 10 bases between them. CDR3 nucleotides: TGCAGTGCCCAGGCTGGGACTGAAGCTTTCTTT. It codes for CSAQAGTEAFF.

This clone was recorded a few times. The J gene is TRBJ2-1, the V gene TRBV5-4, with TRBD2 matching 8 bases. V lost 3 bases to trimming and J lost 7 bases; unmatched junction nucleotides: 6. Germline V lookup: CDR1 SGHNT, CDR2 YYREEE (reference sequence). CDR3 length: 14 residues. CDR3 DNA: TGTGCCAGCAGCTCCCGGACTAGCTTTAATGAGCAGTTCTTC. Protein: CASSSRTSFNEQFF.

This chain joins TRBV11-1 and TRBJ2-1; 9 positions agree with TRBD2. Germline assignment: CDR1 SGHAT and CDR2 FQDESV (reference sequence). After removal of 5 bases from V and 9 bases from J, the junction contained 8 bases not matched to a gene. This CDR3 is built from 14 residues. CDR3 nucleotides: TGTGCCAGCAGCCCGGGCGGGGGGGCCGGTGAGCAGTTCTTC. Its protein is CASSPGGGAGEQFF.

This CDR3 reads CASRGDSPLHF. The CDR3 region has the DNA TGTGCCAGCAGGGGCGATTCACCCCTCCACTTT. The chain carries TRBV25-1 and TRBJ1-6; unclear D gene. Germline V gene sequence: CDR1 MGHDK, CDR2 SYGVNS. V lost 6 bases to trimming and J lost 8 bases, with 5 bases between them. The CDR3 covers 11 residues.

This rearrangement joins TRBV15 to TRBJ1-5; 7 nucleotides match TRBD1. The CDR3 is 14 residues long. J lost 4 bases, V lost 5 bases, and 5 bases had no gene match. Germline assignment: CDR1 LNHNV and CDR2 YYDKDF (reference sequence). CDR3 residues: CATSRQGRNQPQHF. The CDR3 coding sequence is TGTGCCACCAGCCGACAGGGCCGGAATCAGCCCCAGCATTTT.

The genes are TRBV9 and TRBJ2-5; 9 bases are shared with TRBD2. CDR1 and CDR2 from the germline V gene are SGDLS and YYNGEE. CDR3 length equals 15 residues. J gave up 1 base and V 0 bases, and 1 base lay outside the gene matches. CDR3 DNA: TGTGCCAGCAGCGTAGAACTAGCGGGCCAAGAGACCCAGTACTTC. Translated, it gives CASSVELAGQETQYF.

V usage is TRBV7-8 and J usage is TRBJ1-2; 9 positions match TRBD1. The CDR3 length is 15 residues. Looked up from germline, CDR1 is SGHVS and CDR2 is FQNEAQ. The ends lost 5 bases at V and 2 bases at J; junction bases unmatched: 6. The CDR3 region is CASSTRQGGNYGYTF. CDR3 DNA: TGTGCCAGCAGCACCAGACAGGGGGGGAACTATGGCTACACCTTC.

J is TRBJ2-5 and V is TRBV29-1; 8 positions match TRBD1. Germline V gene lookup returns CDR1 SQVTM and CDR2 ANQGSEA. CDR3 length equals 13 residues. The ends lost 4 bases at V and 2 bases at J; junction bases unmatched: 3. The DNA for the CDR3 is TGCAGCGTTGGGGGACAGGCACAAGAGACCCAGTACTTC. Its protein product is CSVGGQAQETQYF.

The gene calls are TRBV13 and TRBJ2-1; perhaps TRBD1 as D (7 bases). Germline V lookup: CDR1 PRHDT, CDR2 FYEKMQ (reference sequence). The ends were cut back, 5 bases at V and 12 bases at J, with 17 bases in the middle. CDR3 length: 13 amino acids. This CDR3 is CASSAGGPGRQFF. Here the CDR3 DNA reads TGTGCCAGCAGCGCAGGGGGGCCGGGAAGGCAGTTCTTC.

The chain employs TRBV5-5 and TRBJ2-7; 7 bases map to TRBD1. The junction had 8 bases not matched to a gene; V was cut back by 4 bases and J by 4 bases. This CDR3 region has 14 residues. The germline V gene has CDR1 SGHKS and CDR2 YYEKEE (reference sequence). For the CDR3, the DNA is TGTGCCAGCAGCCATAGGGGGACAGCTTACGAGCAGTACTTC. Amino acid sequence: CASSHRGTAYEQYF.